This T cell receptor (beta chain) was obtained from a study of radiotherapy plus CTLA-4 blockade in lung cancer. Study-level information: Among patients, 15% to 20% showed objective responses, and about 31% had disease control.

The data were produced by immunoSEQ multiplex PCR, yet TCRdb's version contains in-frame clones alone and is incomplete. Found here are approximately 110,000 clones, about four fifths of them singletons; the top ten hold 3% to 4%. This TCR came from a human donor with non-small cell lung cancer that progressed on radiotherapy plus ipilimumab. Some clones in this sample may be carry-over from other donors' samples. Sequenced material: peripheral blood, taken from a patient treated with radiotherapy plus ipilimumab.

DNA of the CDR3: TGCGCCAGCAGCCCACAGAGTTTCACTAATTCACCCCTCCACTTT. It is translated as CASSPQSFTNSPLHF. The chain combines TRBV5-1 with TRBJ1-6, with D unresolved. Germline CDR1 and CDR2: SGHRS and YFSETQ. Trimming cost V 4 bases and J 6 bases, with 14 bases left between them. There are 15 residues in the CDR3.